This TCR beta chain originates from a study of blood T cell repertoires in COVID-19. Study information: Researchers got acute and convalescent COVID-19 samples from the United States, Italy and Spain. The cDNA or gDNA used as material had been derived from T cells, B-cell-depleted T cells, or PBMCs.

The CDR3 loop spans 16 amino acids. Germline-derived CDR1 and CDR2 are SGHTA and FQGNSA. Trimming removed 1 base at V and 6 bases at J, with 18 bases between. One Seattle source followed patients from active infection through their disease course. Authors' data handling: Amplification from reference gene primers served as the basis for estimated nucleated cell counts. This table comes from immunoSEQ multiplex PCR, and its TCRdb copy is limited to in-frame clones, with some not included. V and J calls and clone size are as listed in that table; D and trimming were resolved from the DNA. The table includes 70,000 to 100,000 clones, about 90% detected once.

This chain connects TRBV7-2 to TRBJ1-2; D not resolved. The TCR was taken from a man aged 45-65 years with COVID-19, enrolled during active disease. The specimen was peripheral blood. CDR3 sequence (DNA): TGTGCCAGCAGCTTAGGACATGCCGGGAGGACGGATGGCTACACCTTC. Translating gives CASSLGHAGRTDGYTF. The variable domain in full, with the rest retrieved from reference TRBV7-2 and TRBJ1-2, is GAGVSQSPSNKVTEKGKDVELRCDPISGHTALYWYRQSLGQGLEFLIYFQGNSAPDKSGLPSDRFSAERTGGSVSTLTIQRTQQEDSAVYLCASSLGHAGRTDGYTFGSGTRLTVV.